Listed here is a single TCR beta chain. This entry is derived from a study of blood T cells in healthy people across ages. Then a second PCR, running about 6 to 12 cycles, was carried out with a sample-barcoded 5' primer and a J-beta primer mix. TCRdb independently ran MiXCR on the 5' RACE reads; one entry per CDR3 protein. The table has more than 1,400,000 distinct CDR3 sequences, roughly 40% seen once. Trimming removed 1 base from V and 1 base from J, with 11 bases in between. The CDR3 is made up of 15 amino acids. Germline V gene lookup returns CDR1 MGHRA and CDR2 YSYEKL. The J gene is TRBJ2-7, the V gene TRBV4-1; possible D gene TRBD2, 5 bases. The receptor was derived from a woman under 30 in good health. Material: blood. The CDR3 nucleotides read TGCGCCAGCAGCCAAGCTCGGGGAAGTTCCTACGAGCAGTACTTC. Its protein is CASSQARGSSYEQYF.